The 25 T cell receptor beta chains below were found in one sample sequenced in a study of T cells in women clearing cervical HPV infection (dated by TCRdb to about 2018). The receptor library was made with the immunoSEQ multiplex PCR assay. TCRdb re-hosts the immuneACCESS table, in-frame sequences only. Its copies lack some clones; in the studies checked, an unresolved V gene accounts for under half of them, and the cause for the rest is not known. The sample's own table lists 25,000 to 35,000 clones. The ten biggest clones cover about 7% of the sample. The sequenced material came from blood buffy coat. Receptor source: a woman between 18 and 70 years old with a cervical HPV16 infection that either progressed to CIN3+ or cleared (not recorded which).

The part of the CDR3 DNA that was read is TGCGCCAGCAGCCCGGGGGGACTAGCGGGGTCCAAACCCAACTACGAG. Its translation is CASSPGGLAGSKPNYE. The full-length CDR3 reads as CASSPGGLAGSKPNYEQYF. The chain joins TRBV10-2 to TRBJ2-7; TRBD2 matches at 13 bases. The read comes to an end 3 residues before the CDR3 does, leaving the germline J gene to fill in the end. The V gene's germline CDR1 is WSHSY and CDR2 SAAADI. V trimming: 6 bases; J trimming: 3 bases; junction bases outside the gene matches: 17. The CDR3 loop spans 19 amino acids.

The covered CDR3 bases are TGTGCCAGCAGCTTACAGGGGAGGGGCGACACTGAA. Protein sequence: CASSLQGRGDTE. The entire CDR3 is CASSLQGRGDTEAFF. The gene calls are TRBV13 and TRBJ1-1; TRBD1 is a possible D gene (6 bases). Coverage ceases 3 residues before the CDR3 finishes, and the germline J gene fills in the end. The CDR3 consists of 15 residues. Germline V gene lookup returns CDR1 PRHDT and CDR2 FYEKMQ (reference sequence). V lost 2 bases and J lost 3, with 13 bases in between.

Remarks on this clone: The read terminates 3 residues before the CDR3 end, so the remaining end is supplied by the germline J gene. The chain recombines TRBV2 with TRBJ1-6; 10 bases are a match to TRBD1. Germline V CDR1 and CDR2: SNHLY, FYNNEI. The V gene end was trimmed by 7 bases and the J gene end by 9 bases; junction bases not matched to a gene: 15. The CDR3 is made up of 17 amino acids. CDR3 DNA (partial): TGTGCCAGCACCAGAGAAGTGACAGGGGGCAGTGGTTCACCC. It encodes CASTREVTGGSGSP. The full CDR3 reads CASTREVTGGSGSPLHF.

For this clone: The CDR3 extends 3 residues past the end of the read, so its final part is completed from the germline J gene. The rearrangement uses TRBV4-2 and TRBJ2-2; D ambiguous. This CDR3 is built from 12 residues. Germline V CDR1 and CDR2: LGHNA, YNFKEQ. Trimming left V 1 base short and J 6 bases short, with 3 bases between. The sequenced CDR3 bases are TGTGCCAGCAGCCAAGCTCCCGGGGAG. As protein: CASSQAPGE. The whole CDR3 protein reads CASSQAPGELFF.

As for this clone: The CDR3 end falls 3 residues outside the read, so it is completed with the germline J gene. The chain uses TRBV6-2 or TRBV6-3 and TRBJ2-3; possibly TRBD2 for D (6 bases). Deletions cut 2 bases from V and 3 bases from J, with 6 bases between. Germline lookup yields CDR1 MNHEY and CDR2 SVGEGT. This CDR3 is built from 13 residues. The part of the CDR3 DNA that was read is TGTGCCAGCAGTTACGCGGGGACAGATACG. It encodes CASSYAGTDT. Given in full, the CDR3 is CASSYAGTDTQYF.

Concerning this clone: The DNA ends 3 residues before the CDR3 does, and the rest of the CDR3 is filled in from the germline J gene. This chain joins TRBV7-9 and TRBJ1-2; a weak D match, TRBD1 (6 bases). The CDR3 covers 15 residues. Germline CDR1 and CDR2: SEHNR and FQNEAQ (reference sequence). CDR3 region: CASSLVSGGPGDYTF. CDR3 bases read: TGTGCCAGCAGCTTAGTTAGCGGGGGGCCAGGTGAC.

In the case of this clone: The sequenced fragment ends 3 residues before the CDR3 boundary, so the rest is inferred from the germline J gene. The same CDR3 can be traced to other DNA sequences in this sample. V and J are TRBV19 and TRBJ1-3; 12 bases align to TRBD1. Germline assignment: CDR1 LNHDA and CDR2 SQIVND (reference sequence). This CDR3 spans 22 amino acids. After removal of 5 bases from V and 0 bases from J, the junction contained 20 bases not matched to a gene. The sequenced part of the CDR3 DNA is TGTGCCAGTAGTGTAGTGGGGACAGGGGGCTTCGTCGACTATACCTCTGGAAACACC. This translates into CASSVVGTGGFVDYTSGNT. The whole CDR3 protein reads CASSVVGTGGFVDYTSGNTIYF.

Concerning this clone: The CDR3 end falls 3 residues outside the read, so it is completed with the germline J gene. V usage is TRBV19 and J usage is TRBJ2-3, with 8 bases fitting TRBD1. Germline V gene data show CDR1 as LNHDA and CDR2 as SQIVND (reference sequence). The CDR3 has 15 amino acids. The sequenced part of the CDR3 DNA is TGTGCCAGTAAAGGACAGGGCAATAGCAATCAGCCG. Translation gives CASKGQGNSNQP. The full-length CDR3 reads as CASKGQGNSNQPQYF.

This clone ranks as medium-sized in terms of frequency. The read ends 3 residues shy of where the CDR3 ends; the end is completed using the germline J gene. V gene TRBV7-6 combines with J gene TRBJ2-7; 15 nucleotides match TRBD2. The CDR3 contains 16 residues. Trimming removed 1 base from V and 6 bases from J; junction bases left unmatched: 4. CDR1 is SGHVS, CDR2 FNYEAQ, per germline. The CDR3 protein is CASSLGTSGRAGEQYF. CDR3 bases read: TGTGCCAGCAGCTTAGGGACTAGCGGGAGGGCGGGCGAG.

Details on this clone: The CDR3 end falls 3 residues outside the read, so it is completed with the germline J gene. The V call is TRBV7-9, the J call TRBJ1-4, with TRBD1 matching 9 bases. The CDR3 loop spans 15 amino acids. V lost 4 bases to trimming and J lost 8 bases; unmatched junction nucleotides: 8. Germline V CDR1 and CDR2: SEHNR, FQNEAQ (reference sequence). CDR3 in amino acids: CASSSGQGRREKLFF. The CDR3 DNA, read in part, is TGTGCCAGCAGCTCGGGACAGGGTCGGAGGGAAAAA.

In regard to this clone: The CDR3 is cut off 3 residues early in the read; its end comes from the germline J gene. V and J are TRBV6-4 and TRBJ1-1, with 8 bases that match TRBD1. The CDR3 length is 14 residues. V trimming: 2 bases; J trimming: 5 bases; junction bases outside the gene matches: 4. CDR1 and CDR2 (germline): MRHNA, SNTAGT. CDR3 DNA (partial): TGTGCCAGCAGTGACACTGACAGGGGAACTGAA. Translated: CASSDTDRGTE. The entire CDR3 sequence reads CASSDTDRGTEAFF.

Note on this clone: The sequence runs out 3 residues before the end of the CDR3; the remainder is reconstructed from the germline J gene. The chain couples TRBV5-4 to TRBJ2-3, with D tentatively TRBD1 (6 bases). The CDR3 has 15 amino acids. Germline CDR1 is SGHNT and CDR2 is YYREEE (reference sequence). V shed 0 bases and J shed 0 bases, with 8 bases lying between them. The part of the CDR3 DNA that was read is TGTGCCAGCAGCTTGGGCAGGGGCAGCACAGATACG. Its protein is CASSLGRGSTDT. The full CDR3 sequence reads CASSLGRGSTDTQYF.

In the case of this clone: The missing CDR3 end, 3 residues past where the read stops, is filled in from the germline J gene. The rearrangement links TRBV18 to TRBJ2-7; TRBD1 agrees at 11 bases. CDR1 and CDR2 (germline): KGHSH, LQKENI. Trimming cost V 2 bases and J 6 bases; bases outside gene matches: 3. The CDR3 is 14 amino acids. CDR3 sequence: CASSPGQGASEQYF. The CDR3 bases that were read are TGTGCCAGCTCACCAGGACAGGGGGCATCCGAG.

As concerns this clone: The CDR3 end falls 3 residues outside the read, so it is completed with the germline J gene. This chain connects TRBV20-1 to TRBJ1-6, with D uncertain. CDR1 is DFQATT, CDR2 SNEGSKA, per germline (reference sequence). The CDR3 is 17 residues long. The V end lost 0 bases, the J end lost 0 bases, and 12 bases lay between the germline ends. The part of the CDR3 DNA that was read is TGCAGTGCTAGAGATCTCGACTTCAGCTCCTATAATTCACCC. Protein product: CSARDLDFSSYNSP. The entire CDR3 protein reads CSARDLDFSSYNSPLHF.

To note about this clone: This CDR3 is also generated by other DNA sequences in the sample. The CDR3 reads CASRRGGGNQPQHF. Partial CDR3 DNA: TGTGCCAGCAGGAGGGGGGGTGGCAATCAGCCC. The rearrangement uses TRBV2 and TRBJ1-5; D possibly corresponds to TRBD1 (6 bases). The missing CDR3 end, 3 residues past where the read stops, is filled in from the germline J gene. This CDR3 is built from 14 residues. Germline V gene data show CDR1 as SNHLY and CDR2 as FYNNEI. Between the trimmed V and J ends, which lost 6 bases and 2 bases, there was a span of 11 bases.

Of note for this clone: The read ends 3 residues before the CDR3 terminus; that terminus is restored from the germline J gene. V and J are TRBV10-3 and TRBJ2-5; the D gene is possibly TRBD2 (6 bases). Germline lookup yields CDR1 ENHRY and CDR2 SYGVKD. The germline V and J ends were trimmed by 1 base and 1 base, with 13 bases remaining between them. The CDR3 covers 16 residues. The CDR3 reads CAISELSSRGQETQYF. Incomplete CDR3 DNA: TGTGCCATCAGTGAGTTGTCGTCGCGGGGCCAAGAGACC.

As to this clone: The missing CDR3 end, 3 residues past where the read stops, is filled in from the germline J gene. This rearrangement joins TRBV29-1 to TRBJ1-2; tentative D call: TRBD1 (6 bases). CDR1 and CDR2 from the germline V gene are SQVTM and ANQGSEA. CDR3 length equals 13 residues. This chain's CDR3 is CSVGTGFKYGYTF. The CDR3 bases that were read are TGCAGCGTTGGAACAGGGTTTAAGTACGGG.

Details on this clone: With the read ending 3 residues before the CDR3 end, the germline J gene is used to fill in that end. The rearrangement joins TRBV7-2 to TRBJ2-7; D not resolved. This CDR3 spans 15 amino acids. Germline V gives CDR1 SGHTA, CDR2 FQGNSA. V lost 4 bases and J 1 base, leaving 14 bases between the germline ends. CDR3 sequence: CASSSMGVPSYEQYF. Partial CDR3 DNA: TGTGCCAGCAGCTCTATGGGCGTACCGTCCTACGAG.

The CDR3 loop reads CASSQGVKREIKDTQYF. The DNA read from the CDR3 is TGTGCCAGCAGCCAAGGAGTGAAGCGGGAGATCAAGGATACG. The V call is TRBV14, the J call TRBJ2-3, with 8 bases fitting TRBD2. The read is 3 residues too short to cover the CDR3 end, so that end is filled in from the germline J gene. V gave up 1 base and J gave up 6 bases; unmatched junction bases: 12. This CDR3 has 17 amino acids. The germline gives CDR1 SGHDN, CDR2 FVKESK. The full variable domain, with the rest looked up from reference TRBV14 and TRBJ2-3, is EAGVTQFPSHSVIEKGQTVTLRCDPISGHDNLYWYRRVMGKEIKFLLHFVKESKQDESGMPNNRFLAERTGGTYSTLKVQPAELEDSGVYFCASSQGVKREIKDTQYFGPGTRLTVL.

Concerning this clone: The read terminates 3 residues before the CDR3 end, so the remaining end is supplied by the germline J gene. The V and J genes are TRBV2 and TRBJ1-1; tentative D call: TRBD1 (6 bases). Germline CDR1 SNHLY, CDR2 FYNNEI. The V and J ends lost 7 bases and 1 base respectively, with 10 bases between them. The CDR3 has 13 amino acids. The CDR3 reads CASKGQANTEAFF. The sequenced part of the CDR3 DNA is TGTGCCAGCAAGGGACAAGCGAACACTGAA.

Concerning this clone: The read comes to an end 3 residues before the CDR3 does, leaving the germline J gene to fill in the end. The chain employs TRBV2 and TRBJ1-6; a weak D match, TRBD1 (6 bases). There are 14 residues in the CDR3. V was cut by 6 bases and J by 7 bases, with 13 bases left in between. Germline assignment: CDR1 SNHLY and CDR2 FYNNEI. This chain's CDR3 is CASRNRALNSPLHF. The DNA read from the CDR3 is TGTGCCAGCAGAAACAGGGCTTTGAATTCACCC.

CDR3 DNA (partial): TGCAGTGCTAGAGATCCAGGGGGTTACAATCAGCCC. Residues: CSARDPGGYNQP. The full CDR3 protein is CSARDPGGYNQPQHF. The chain employs TRBV20-1 and TRBJ1-5; 7 positions agree with TRBD1. The read gets to within 3 residues of the CDR3 end, and the germline J gene fills in the rest. Germline trimming cut 0 bases from V and 3 bases from J; bases unmatched to any gene: 5. The germline V gene has CDR1 DFQATT and CDR2 SNEGSKA (reference sequence). CDR3 length: 15 amino acids.

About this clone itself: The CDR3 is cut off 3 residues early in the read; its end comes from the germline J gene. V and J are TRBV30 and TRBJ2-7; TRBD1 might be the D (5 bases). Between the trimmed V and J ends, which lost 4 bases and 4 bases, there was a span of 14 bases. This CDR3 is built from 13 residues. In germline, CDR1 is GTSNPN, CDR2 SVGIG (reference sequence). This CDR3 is CAWKVDTSYEQYF. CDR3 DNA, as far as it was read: TGTGCCTGGAAAGTGGACACCTCTTACGAG.

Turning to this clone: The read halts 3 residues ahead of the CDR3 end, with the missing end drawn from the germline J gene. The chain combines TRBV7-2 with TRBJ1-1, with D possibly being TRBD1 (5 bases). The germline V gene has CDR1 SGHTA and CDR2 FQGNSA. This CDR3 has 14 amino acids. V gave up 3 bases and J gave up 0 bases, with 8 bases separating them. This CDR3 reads CASSFSGVNTEAFF. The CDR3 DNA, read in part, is TGTGCCAGCAGCTTTTCGGGGGTGAACACTGAA. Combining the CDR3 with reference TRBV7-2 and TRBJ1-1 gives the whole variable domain GAGVSQSPSNKVTEKGKDVELRCDPISGHTALYWYRQSLGQGLEFLIYFQGNSAPDKSGLPSDRFSAERTGGSVSTLTIQRTQQEDSAVYLCASSFSGVNTEAFFGQGTRLTVV.

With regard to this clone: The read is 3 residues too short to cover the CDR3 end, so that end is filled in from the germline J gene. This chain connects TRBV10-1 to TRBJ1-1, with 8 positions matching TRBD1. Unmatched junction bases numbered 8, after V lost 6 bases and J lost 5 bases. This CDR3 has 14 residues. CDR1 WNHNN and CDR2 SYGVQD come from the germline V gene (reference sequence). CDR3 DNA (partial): TGCGCCAGCAGCCGGACAGGGTCTGGAACTGAA. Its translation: CASSRTGSGTE. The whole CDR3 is CASSRTGSGTEAFF.